These 12 T cell receptor beta chains originate from one sample sequenced in a study of blood T cells in healthy people across ages. Together with a sample-barcoded 5' primer, a J-beta primer mix was included in a second PCR lasting about 6 to 11 cycles. Using its own MiXCR run on the 5' RACE reads, TCRdb lists one record per CDR3 protein. The sample comprises about 290,000 distinct CDR3 sequences, roughly 26% of which are singletons, and 29% rests with the top ten. Sequenced input: blood. The source of these receptors is a woman aged 70-85 years in good health.

The chain employs TRBV9 and TRBJ1-4, with no clear D. Germline assignment: CDR1 SGDLS and CDR2 YYNGEE. There are 14 residues in the CDR3. The V and J ends lost 0 bases and 11 bases respectively, with 14 bases between them. In nucleotides, the CDR3 is TGTGCCAGCAGCGTAGCAGCCGGAGCGGGGAAACTGTTTTTT. It is translated as CASSVAAGAGKLFF.

This rearrangement joins TRBV18 to TRBJ2-1; perhaps TRBD2 as D (6 bases). CDR3 length: 16 residues. Germline loops: CDR1 KGHSH, CDR2 LQKENI. V gave up 3 bases and J gave up 4 bases, with 16 bases separating them. The CDR3 bases are TGTGCCAGCTCACCGATAAGACTAGATCAATACAATGAGCAGTTCTTC. This encodes CASSPIRLDQYNEQFF.

This clonotype was seen repeatedly, ten times or more. The chain links TRBV9 to TRBJ2-2; D is undetermined. Trimming took 0 bases from V and 5 from J, leaving 8 bases between them. The CDR3 sequence is 14 residues long. The germline V gene encodes CDR1 SGDLS and CDR2 YYNGEE. The CDR3 DNA sequence: TGTGCCAGCAGCGTAGGGCAGGAGACCGGGGAGCTGTTTTTT. This codes for CASSVGQETGELFF.

The chain recombines TRBV2 with TRBJ2-2; D not resolved. CDR3 length: 13 amino acids. CDR1 and CDR2 from the germline V gene are SNHLY and FYNNEI. Trimming left V 6 bases short and J 1 base short, with 6 bases between. Written as DNA, the CDR3 is TGTGCCAGCAGAAACAGGAACACCGGGGAGCTGTTTTTT. This gives the protein CASRNRNTGELFF. The full variable domain, completed using reference TRBV2 and TRBJ2-2, is EPEVTQTPSHQVTQMGQEVILRCVPISNHLYFYWYRQILGQKVEFLVSFYNNEISEKSEIFDDQFSVERPDGSNFTLKIRSTKLEDSAMYFCASRNRNTGELFFGEGSRLTVL.

This sequence joins TRBV20-1 and TRBJ2-1; 12 bases align to TRBD2. The V gene's germline CDR1 is DFQATT and CDR2 SNEGSKA (reference sequence). The V and J ends lost 6 bases and 10 bases, in that order; junction bases with no gene match: 10. The CDR3 is made up of 14 amino acids. CDR3 in DNA: TGCAGTGCGCGACTAGCGGGAGTCGGGAAGGAGCAGTTCTTC. Translation gives CSARLAGVGKEQFF.

CDR3 loop: CASSQVNGGSEAFF. As DNA, the CDR3 is TGTGCCAGCAGCCAAGTTAATGGGGGATCTGAAGCTTTCTTT. The V call is TRBV14, the J call TRBJ1-1; tentative D call: TRBD1 (5 bases). The CDR3 covers 14 residues. CDR1 SGHDN and CDR2 FVKESK come from the germline V gene. V was shortened by 1 base and J by 6 bases, with 12 bases between the two germline ends.

V gene TRBV2 combines with J gene TRBJ1-5; no reliable D call. Germline CDR1 is SNHLY and CDR2 is FYNNEI. The CDR3 length is 15 residues. Trimming stripped 0 bases from V and 0 bases from J, with 6 bases between. CDR3 DNA sequence: TGTGCCAGCAGTGAAGCGTACAATAGCAATCAGCCCCAGCATTTT. This translates into CASSEAYNSNQPQHF.

The chain carries TRBV20-1 and TRBJ2-3, with 10 bases fitting TRBD2. CDR1 is DFQATT, CDR2 SNEGSKA, per germline (reference sequence). Trimming at V came to 2 bases and at J to 1 base, leaving 0 bases not matched to a gene. This CDR3 contains 14 residues. Here the CDR3 reads CSARSGRGTDTQYF. CDR3 sequence (DNA): TGCAGTGCTAGAAGCGGGAGGGGCACAGATACGCAGTATTTT.

The V gene is TRBV7-9, the J gene TRBJ2-5, with D perhaps assigned TRBD1 or TRBD2 (5 bases each). The germline V and J ends were trimmed by 5 bases and 2 bases, with 24 bases remaining between them. This CDR3 is built from 18 residues. CDR1 is SEHNR and CDR2 is FQNEAQ in the germline V gene (reference sequence). CDR3 in amino acids: CASSRTAALGRPQETQYF. The CDR3 nucleotides read TGTGCCAGCAGCCGCACTGCCGCCCTGGGACGGCCACAAGAGACCCAGTACTTC.

The chain uses TRBV14 and TRBJ2-5; 11 bases are a match to TRBD2. The germline V gene has CDR1 SGHDN and CDR2 FVKESK. The ends lost 3 bases at V and 5 bases at J; junction bases unmatched: 5. CDR3 length: 15 amino acids. CDR3 sequence (DNA): TGTGCCAGCAGCCACAAAGGACTAGCGGGTGAGACCCAGTACTTC. Its translation is CASSHKGLAGETQYF.

The chain employs TRBV3-1 and TRBJ1-2; D is uncertain. Trimming cost V 3 bases and J 5 bases, with 13 bases left between them. CDR3 size: 14 residues. Germline loops: CDR1 LGHDT, CDR2 YNNKEL (reference sequence). CDR3 residues: CASSQRAPGYGYTF. The CDR3 nucleotides read TGTGCCAGCAGCCAGAGGGCTCCCGGGTATGGCTACACCTTC.

V is TRBV7-3 and J is TRBJ2-6; D may correspond to TRBD1 or TRBD2 (5 bases each). This CDR3 is built from 17 residues. Germline V gene lookup returns CDR1 SGHTA and CDR2 FQGTGA. V was trimmed by 3 bases and J by 0 bases, leaving 12 bases between them. The CDR3 here is CASSFGGQSSGANVLTF. The CDR3, as DNA: TGTGCCAGCAGCTTTGGGGGTCAGAGCTCTGGGGCCAACGTCCTGACTTTC.